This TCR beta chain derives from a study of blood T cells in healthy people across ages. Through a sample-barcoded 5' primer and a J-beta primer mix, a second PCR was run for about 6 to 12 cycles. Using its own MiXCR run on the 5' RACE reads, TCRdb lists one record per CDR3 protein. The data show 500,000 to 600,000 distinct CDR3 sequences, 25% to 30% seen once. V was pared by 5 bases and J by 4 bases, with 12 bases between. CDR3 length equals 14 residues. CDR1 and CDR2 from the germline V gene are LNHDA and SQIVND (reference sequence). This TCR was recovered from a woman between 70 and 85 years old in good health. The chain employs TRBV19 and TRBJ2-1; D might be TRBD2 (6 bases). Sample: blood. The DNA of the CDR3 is TGTGCCAGTAGTTGGAGCGGACTATACAATGAGCAGTTCTTC. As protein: CASSWSGLYNEQFF. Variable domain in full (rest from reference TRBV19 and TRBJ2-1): DGGITQSPKYLFRKEGQNVTLSCEQNLNHDAMYWYRQDPGQGLRLIYYSQIVNDFQKGDIAEGYSVSREKKESFPLTVTSAQKNPTAFYLCASSWSGLYNEQFFGPGTRLTVL.